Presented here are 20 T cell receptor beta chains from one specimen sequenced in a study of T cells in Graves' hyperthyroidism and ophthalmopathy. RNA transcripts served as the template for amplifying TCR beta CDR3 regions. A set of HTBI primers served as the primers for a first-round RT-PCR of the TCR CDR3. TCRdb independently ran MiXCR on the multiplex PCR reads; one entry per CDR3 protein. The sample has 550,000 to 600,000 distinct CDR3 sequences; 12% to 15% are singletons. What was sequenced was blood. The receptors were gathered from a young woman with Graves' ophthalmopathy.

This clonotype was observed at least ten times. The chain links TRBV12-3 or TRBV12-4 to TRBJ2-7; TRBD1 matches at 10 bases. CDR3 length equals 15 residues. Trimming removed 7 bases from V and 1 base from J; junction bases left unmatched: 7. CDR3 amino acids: CASTQTGGASYEQYF. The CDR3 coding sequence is TGTGCCAGCACCCAGACAGGGGGCGCGTCCTACGAGCAGTACTTC.

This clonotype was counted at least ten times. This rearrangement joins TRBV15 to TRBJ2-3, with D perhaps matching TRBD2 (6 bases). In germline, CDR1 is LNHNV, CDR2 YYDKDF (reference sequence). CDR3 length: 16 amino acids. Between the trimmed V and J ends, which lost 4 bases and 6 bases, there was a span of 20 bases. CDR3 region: CATSIRSEGFTDTQYF. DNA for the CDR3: TGTGCCACCAGCATTCGCTCGGAGGGATTCACGGATACGCAGTATTTT.

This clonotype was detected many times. CDR3 bases: TGTGCCAGCAGCCCCGACGAGGCGGTAACTGGCTACACCTTC. Translation: CASSPDEAVTGYTF. The chain combines TRBV6-1 with TRBJ1-2, with D unclear. The CDR3 runs to 14 residues. The V end was cut by 6 bases, the J end by 7 bases, with 18 bases between. Germline-derived CDR1 and CDR2 are MNHNS and SASEGT.

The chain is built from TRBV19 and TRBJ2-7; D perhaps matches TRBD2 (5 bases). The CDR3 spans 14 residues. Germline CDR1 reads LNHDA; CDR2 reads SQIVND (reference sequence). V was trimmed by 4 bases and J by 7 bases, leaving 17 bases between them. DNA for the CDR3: TGTGCCAGTAGTAAGGCGGGCCCCTCGTCAGAGCAGTACTTC. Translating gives CASSKAGPSSEQYF. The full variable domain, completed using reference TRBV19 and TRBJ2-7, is DGGITQSPKYLFRKEGQNVTLSCEQNLNHDAMYWYRQDPGQGLRLIYYSQIVNDFQKGDIAEGYSVSREKKESFPLTVTSAQKNPTAFYLCASSKAGPSSEQYFGPGTRLTVT.

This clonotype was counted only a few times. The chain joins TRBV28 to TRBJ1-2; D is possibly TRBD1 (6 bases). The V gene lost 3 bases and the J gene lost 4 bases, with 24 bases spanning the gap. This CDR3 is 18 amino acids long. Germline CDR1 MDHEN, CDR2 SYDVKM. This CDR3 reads CASSLSGQGISPTYGYTF. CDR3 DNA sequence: TGTGCCAGCAGTTTGAGTGGGCAGGGGATTTCTCCCACCTATGGCTACACCTTC.

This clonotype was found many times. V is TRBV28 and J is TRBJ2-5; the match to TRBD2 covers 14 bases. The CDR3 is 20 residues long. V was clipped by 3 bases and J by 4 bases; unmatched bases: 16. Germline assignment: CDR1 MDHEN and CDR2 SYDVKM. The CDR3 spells CASSFPRDRGLAGDRETQYF. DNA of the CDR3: TGTGCCAGCAGTTTTCCCCGGGACAGGGGACTAGCGGGAGATAGAGAGACCCAGTACTTC.

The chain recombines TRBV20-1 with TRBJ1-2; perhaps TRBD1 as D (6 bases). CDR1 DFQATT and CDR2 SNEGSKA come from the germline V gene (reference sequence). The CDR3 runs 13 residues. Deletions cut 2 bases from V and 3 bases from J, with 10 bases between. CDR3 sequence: CSARKRQDYGYTF. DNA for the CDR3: TGCAGTGCTAGAAAGCGACAGGACTATGGCTACACCTTC.

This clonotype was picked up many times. CDR3 DNA sequence: TGTGCCATCAGTTCCCCCGTTGCGGGAGGGAACAATGAGCAGTTCTTC. The encoded protein is CAISSPVAGGNNEQFF. The rearrangement uses TRBV10-3 and TRBJ2-1, with 9 bases lining up with TRBD2. The CDR3 is made up of 16 amino acids. The ends lost 5 bases at V and 5 bases at J; junction bases unmatched: 10. Germline V gene data show CDR1 as ENHRY and CDR2 as SYGVKD.

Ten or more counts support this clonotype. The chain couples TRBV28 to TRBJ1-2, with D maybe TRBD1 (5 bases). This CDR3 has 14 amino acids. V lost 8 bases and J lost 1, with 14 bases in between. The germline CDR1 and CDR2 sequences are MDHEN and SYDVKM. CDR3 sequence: CASGKHQGNYGYTF. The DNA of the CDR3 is TGTGCCAGCGGAAAACACCAGGGTAACTATGGCTACACCTTC.

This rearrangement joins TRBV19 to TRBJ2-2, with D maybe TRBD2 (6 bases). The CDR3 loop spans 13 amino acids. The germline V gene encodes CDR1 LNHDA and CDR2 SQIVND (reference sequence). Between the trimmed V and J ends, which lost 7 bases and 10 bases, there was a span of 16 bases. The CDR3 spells CASNAGGPLELFF. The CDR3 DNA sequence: TGTGCCAGTAACGCCGGGGGTCCGCTGGAGCTGTTTTTT.

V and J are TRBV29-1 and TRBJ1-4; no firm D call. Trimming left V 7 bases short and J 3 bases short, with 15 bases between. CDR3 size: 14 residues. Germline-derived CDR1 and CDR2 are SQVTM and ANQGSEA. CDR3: CSAAGGPANEKLFF. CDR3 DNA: TGCAGCGCAGCAGGAGGCCCCGCTAATGAAAAACTGTTTTTT.

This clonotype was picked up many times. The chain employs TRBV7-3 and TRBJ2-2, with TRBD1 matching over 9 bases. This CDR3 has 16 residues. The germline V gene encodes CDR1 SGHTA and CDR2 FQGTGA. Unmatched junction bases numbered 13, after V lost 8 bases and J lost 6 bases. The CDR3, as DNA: TGTGCCAGCTCAAACAGGGGGCAGGAAATGGCCGGGGAGCTGTTTTTT. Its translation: CASSNRGQEMAGELFF.

Here the CDR3 DNA reads TGCGCCAGCAGCCAAGGGCCCAGGGGAGATGCTTTCTTT. This gives the protein CASSQGPRGDAFF. V is TRBV4-3 and J is TRBJ1-1; TRBD1 is a possible D gene (6 bases). The CDR3 is 13 amino acids. Germline V CDR1 and CDR2: LGHNA, YSLEER. The V gene lost 1 base and the J gene lost 11 bases, with 14 bases spanning the gap.

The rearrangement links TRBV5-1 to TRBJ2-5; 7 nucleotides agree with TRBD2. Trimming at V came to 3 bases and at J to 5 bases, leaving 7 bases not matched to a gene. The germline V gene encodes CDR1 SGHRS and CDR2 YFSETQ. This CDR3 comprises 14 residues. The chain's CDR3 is CASSSTSTSETQYF. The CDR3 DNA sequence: TGCGCCAGCAGCTCGACTAGCACGTCGGAGACCCAGTACTTC.

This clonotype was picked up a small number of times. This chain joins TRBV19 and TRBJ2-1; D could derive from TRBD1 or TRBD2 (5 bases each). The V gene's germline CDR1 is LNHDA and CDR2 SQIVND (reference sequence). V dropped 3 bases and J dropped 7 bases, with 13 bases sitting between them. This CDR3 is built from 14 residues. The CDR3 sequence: CASSIKWGTNEQFF. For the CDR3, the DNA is TGTGCCAGTAGTATTAAGTGGGGGACGAATGAGCAGTTCTTC. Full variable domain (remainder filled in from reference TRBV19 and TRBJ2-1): DGGITQSPKYLFRKEGQNVTLSCEQNLNHDAMYWYRQDPGQGLRLIYYSQIVNDFQKGDIAEGYSVSREKKESFPLTVTSAQKNPTAFYLCASSIKWGTNEQFFGPGTRLTVL.

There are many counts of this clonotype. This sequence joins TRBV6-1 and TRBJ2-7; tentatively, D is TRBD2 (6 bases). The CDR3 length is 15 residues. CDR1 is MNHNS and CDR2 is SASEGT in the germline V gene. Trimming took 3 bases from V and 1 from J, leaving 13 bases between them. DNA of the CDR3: TGTGCCAGCAGTGACAGCGTCCGGGGGTCCTACGAGCAGTACTTC. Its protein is CASSDSVRGSYEQYF.

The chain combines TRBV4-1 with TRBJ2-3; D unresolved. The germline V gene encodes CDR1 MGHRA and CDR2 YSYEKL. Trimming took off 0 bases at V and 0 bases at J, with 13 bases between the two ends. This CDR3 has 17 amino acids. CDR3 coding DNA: TGCGCCAGCAGCCAAGATGGCATGCGAACTAGCACAGATACGCAGTATTTT. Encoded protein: CASSQDGMRTSTDTQYF.

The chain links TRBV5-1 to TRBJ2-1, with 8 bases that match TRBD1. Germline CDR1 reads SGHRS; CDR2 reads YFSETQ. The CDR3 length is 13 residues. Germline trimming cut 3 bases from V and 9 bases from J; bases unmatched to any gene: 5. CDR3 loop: CASSSTGVGEQFF. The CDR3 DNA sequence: TGCGCCAGCAGCTCGACAGGGGTAGGTGAGCAGTTCTTC.

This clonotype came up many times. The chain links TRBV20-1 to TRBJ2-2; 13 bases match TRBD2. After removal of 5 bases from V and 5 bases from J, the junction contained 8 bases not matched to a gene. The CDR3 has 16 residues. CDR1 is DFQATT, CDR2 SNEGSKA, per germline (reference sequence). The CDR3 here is CSASGTSGKETGELFF. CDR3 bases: TGCAGTGCTTCCGGGACTAGCGGGAAAGAGACCGGGGAGCTGTTTTTT.

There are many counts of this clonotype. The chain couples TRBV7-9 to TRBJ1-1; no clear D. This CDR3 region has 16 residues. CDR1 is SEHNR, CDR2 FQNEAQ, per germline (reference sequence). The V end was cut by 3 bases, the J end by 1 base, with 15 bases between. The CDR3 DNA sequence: TGTGCCAGCAGCTTTCCAATTAAACAGCAGAACACTGAAGCTTTCTTT. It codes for CASSFPIKQQNTEAFF.